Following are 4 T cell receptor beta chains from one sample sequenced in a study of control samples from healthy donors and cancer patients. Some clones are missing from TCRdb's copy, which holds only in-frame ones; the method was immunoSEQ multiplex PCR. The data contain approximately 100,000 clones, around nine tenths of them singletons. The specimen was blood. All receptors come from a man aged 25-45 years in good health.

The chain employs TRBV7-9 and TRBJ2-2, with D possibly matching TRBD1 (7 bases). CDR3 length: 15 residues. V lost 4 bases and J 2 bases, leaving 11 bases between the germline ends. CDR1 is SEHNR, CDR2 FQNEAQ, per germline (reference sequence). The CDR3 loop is CASSSGDRNTGELFF. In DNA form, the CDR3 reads TGTGCCAGCAGCTCGGGGGACAGAAACACCGGGGAGCTGTTTTTT.

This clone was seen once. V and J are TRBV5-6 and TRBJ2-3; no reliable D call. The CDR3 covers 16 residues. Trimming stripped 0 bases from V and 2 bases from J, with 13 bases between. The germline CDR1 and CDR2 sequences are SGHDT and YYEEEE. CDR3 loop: CASSLGGVLTTDTQYF. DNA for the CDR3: TGTGCCAGCAGCTTGGGCGGAGTTCTTACCACAGATACGCAGTATTTT.

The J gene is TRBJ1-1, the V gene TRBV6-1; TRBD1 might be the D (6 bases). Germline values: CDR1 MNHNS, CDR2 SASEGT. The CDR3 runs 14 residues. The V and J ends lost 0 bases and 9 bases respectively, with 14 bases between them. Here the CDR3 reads CASSEAGARIKAFF. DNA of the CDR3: TGTGCCAGCAGTGAAGCGGGGGCCCGGATAAAAGCTTTCTTT.

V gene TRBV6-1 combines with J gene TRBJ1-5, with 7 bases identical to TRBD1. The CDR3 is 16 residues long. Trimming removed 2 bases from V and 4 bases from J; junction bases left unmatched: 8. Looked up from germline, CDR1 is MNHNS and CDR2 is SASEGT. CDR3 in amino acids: CASSEFVTGTNQPQHF. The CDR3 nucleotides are TGTGCCAGCAGTGAATTCGTGACAGGGACAAATCAGCCCCAGCATTTT.